This note documents a single T cell receptor (beta chain) sequence. Collection of ten milliliters of peripheral blood was performed for each donor. Primers used in a second PCR of about 7 to 12 cycles were a sample-barcoded 5' primer and a J-beta primer mix. TCRdb recomputed calls from the 5' RACE reads with MiXCR, one row per CDR3 protein. The sample lists 760,000 or so distinct CDR3 sequences; around a quarter were seen once. The entry originates in a study of blood T cells in healthy people across ages. Per the germline V gene, CDR1 is MNHEY and CDR2 is SVGAGI. This CDR3 spans 15 amino acids. This sample was shared with a second study, whose subject was T cells of mothers and their children. That study adds: The overlap seen between related mothers and children slightly exceeded that of unrelated pairs, though not significantly.

Material for sequencing was blood. The chain employs TRBV6-5 and TRBJ2-7; TRBD2 matches at 11 bases. This TCR came from a boy between 5 and 17 years old in good health. CDR3 sequence (DNA): TGTGCTACCCAGCCCGGGACTAGCGGTTCCTACGAGCAGTACTTC. It translates to CATQPGTSGSYEQYF.